This TCR beta chain was sequenced for a study of T cells in Graves' hyperthyroidism and ophthalmopathy. Of note for this clonotype: Its antigen is undetermined.

V was pared by 0 bases and J by 1 base, with 15 bases between. The CDR3 totals 18 residues. Germline CDR1 is MNHNY and CDR2 is SVGAGI (reference sequence). The diagnoses drew upon clinical symptoms, serum thyroxine and TRAb, thyroid ultrasound and orbital computed tomography. Extraction of PBMCs used roughly 9.3 ml of fresh peripheral blood. From RNA transcripts, TCR beta CDR3 regions were amplified. Using the HTBI primer set, a first-round RT-PCR was run on the TCR CDR3. TCRdb re-called the multiplex PCR reads through MiXCR, storing one row per CDR3 protein. The table lists 350,000 to 400,000 distinct CDR3 sequences, under 20% of them singletons. Whole-study findings and limits: Blood held most thyroid clonotypes expanded above 0.001 frequency. Researchers report that a 13 V-J model separated ophthalmopathy from stable hyperthyroidism.

The sequence was collected from a man aged 18 to 30 with Graves' ophthalmopathy. The chain joins TRBV6-6 to TRBJ2-2, with D possibly TRBD2 on 5 matching bases. Sequencing was carried out using blood. CDR3 DNA sequence: TGTGCCAGCAGTTACTCGAGAGCAGGTCGGGAGAACACCGGGGAGCTGTTTTTT. This sequence encodes CASSYSRAGRENTGELFF.